This T cell receptor (beta chain) stems from a study of blood T cell repertoires in COVID-19. Study at large: Samples came from the United States, Italy and Spain, spanning acute and convalescent COVID-19. In each case, the material was cDNA or gDNA derived from T cells, B-cell-depleted T cells, or PBMCs.

CDR3 length equals 15 residues. V lost 4 bases to trimming and J lost 2 bases, with 12 bases between them. In germline, CDR1 is SGHTA, CDR2 FQGNSA. As processed by the authors: Quantification of nucleated cells was approximated via reference gene primer amplification. Profiled with immunoSEQ multiplex PCR; TCRdb holds only in-frame clones, not every one. D and trimming were read from the DNA, whereas the V and J calls and clone size are those reported in that table. The table lists roughly 190,000 clones, around 80% of them singletons. The sequencing sample was made of peripheral blood. The genes are TRBV7-2 and TRBJ1-5; D possibly corresponds to TRBD1 (5 bases). This receptor was identified in a man between 25 and 39 years old with active or convalescent COVID-19. In nucleotides, the CDR3 is TGTGCCAGCAGCTACCGCGGGGGAGGCAATCAGCCCCAGCATTTT. This encodes CASSYRGGGNQPQHF. The variable domain in full, with the rest retrieved from reference TRBV7-2 and TRBJ1-5, is GAGVSQSPSNKVTEKGKDVELRCDPISGHTALYWYRQSLGQGLEFLIYFQGNSAPDKSGLPSDRFSAERTGGSVSTLTIQRTQQEDSAVYLCASSYRGGGNQPQHFGDGTRLSIL.